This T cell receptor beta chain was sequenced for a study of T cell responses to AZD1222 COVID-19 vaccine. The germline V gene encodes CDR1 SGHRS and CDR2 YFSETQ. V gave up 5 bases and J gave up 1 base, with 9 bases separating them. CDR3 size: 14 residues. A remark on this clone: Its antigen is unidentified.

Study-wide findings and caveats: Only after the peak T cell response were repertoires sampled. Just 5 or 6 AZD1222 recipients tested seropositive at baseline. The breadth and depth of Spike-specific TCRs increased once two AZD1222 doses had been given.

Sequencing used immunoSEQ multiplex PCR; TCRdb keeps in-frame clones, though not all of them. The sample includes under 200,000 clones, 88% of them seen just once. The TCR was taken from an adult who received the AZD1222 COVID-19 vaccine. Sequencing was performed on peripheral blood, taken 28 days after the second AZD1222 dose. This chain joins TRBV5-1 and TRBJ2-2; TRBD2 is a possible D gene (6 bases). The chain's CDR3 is CASRDGGNTGELFF. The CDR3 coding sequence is TGCGCCAGCAGGGACGGGGGGAACACCGGGGAGCTGTTTTTT.